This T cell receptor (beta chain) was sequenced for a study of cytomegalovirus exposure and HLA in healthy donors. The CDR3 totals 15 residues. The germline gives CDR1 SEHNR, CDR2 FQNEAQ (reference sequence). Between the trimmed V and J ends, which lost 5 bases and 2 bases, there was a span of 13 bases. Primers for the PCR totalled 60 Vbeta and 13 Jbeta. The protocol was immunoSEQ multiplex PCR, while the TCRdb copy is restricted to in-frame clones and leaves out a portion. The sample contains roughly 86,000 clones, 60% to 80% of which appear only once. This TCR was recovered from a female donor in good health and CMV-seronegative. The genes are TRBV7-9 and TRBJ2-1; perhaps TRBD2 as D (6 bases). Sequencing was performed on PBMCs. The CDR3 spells CASSPTGTPYNEQFF. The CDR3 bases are TGTGCCAGCAGCCCCACGGGGACTCCCTACAATGAGCAGTTCTTC.